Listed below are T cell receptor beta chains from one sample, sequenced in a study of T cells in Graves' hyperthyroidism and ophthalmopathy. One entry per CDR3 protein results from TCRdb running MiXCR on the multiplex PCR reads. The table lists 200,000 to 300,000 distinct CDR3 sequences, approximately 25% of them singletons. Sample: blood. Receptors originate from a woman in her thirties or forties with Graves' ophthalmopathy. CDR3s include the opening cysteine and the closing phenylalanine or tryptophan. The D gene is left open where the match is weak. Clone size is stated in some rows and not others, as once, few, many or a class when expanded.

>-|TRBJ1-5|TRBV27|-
TGTGCCAGCAGTTCAACAGCGAATAGCAATCAGCCCCAGCATTTT
CASSSTANSNQPQHF
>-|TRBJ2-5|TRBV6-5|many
TGTGCCAGCGGCGTGGGGATTTGGGAGACCCAGTACTTC
CASGVGIWETQYF
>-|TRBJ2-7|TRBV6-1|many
TGTGCCAGCGCCGGGACCCGGGGGTCCTACGAGCAGTACTTC
CASAGTRGSYEQYF
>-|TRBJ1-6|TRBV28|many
TGTGCCAGCAGCCTGACAGGTCCTCTGGCCCTCCACTTT
CASSLTGPLALHF
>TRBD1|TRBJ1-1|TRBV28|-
TGTGCCAGCAGGAACCCCGACAGGGTCGAAGCTTTCTTT
CASRNPDRVEAFF
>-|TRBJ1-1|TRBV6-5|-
TGTGCCAGCAGTTACGGTGTGGAGGACCCAAAAGCTTTCTTT
CASSYGVEDPKAFF
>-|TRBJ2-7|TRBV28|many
TGTGCCAGCTCGACCGGGACCGCGACCTACGAGCAGTACTTC
CASSTGTATYEQYF
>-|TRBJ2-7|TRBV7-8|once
TGTGCCAGCAGTCAGGGGAACGAGCAGTGCTTC
CASSQGNEQCF
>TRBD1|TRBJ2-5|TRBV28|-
TGTGCCAGCAGTGCTAGACAGGGGGCCAACCAAGAGACCCTGTACTTC
CASSARQGANQETLYF
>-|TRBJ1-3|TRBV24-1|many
TGTGCCACCAGGGACTCTGGAAACACCATATATTTT
CATRDSGNTIYF
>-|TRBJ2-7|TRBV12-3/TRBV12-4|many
TGTGCCAGCAGGACCGGGACGGTCTCCTACGAGCAGTACTTC
CASRTGTVSYEQYF
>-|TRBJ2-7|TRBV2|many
TGTGCCAGCAGTATGACTGAGTACGAGCAGTACTTC
CASSMTEYEQYF
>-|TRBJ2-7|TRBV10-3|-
TGTGCCATCACGCAACGAGCTAGTGACGAGCAGTACTTC
CAITQRASDEQYF
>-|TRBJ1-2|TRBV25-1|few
TGTGCCAGCAGTGATGGGACGGTCTATGGCTACACCTTC
CASSDGTVYGYTF
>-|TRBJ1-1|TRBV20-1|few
TGCAGTGGCAAAAGGTGGGACCACACTGAAGCTTTCTTT
CSGKRWDHTEAFF
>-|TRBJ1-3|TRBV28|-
TGTGCCAGCAGTACGGGGGGTGCCTCTGGAAACACCATATATTTT
CASSTGGASGNTIYF
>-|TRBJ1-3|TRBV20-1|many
TGCAGTGCTGCCGGGACTGACGGGGACACCATATATTTT
CSAAGTDGDTIYF
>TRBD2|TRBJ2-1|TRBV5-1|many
TGCGCCAGCAGCTTGAGTCCACTAGCGGGAGGGTACAATGAGCAGTTCTTC
CASSLSPLAGGYNEQFF
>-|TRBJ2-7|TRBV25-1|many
TGTGCCAGTGGGAGAGGAGAGAGGTACGAGCAGTACTTC
CASGRGERYEQYF
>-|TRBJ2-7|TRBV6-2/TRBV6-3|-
TGTGCCAGCAGCCCTAAAGGCGGCAGGTTTCCTACCACCACCTACGAGCAGTACTTC
CASSPKGGRFPTTTYEQYF
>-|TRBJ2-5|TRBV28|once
TGTGCCAGCTCACCCGGTATACAAGAGACCCAGTACTTC
CASSPGIQETQYF
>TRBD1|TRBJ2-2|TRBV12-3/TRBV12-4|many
TGTGCCAGCAGCCCAGGGGGCCCGAACACCGGGGAGCTGTTTTTT
CASSPGGPNTGELFF